This T cell receptor beta chain was identified during a study of cytomegalovirus exposure and HLA in healthy donors. Overall study results and limits: According to a later analysis, donors in an Asian-associated ancestry cluster reportedly had fewer N-insertions than the roughly 640-donor mean. Through in vitro validation, three CMV-associated chains were shown to be specific for CMV antigens. Association with HLA alleles at 0.05 false discovery rate was found for 16,951 TCR beta sequences in a later analysis.

Points on this clone: The antigen is not known.

CDR1 and CDR2 (germline): SNHLY, FYNNEI. The V end was cut by 7 bases, the J end by 6 bases, with 18 bases between. The CDR3 loop spans 14 amino acids. Both 60 Vbeta primers and 13 Jbeta primers went into the PCR. The repertoire was sequenced with immunoSEQ multiplex PCR; TCRdb's copy has only in-frame clones and lacks some. The sample has about 90,000 clones, roughly 72% seen once. V and J are TRBV2 and TRBJ1-1; D might be TRBD1 (6 bases). This receptor was identified in a man aged 25-40 years in good health and CMV-seronegative. The material sequenced was PBMCs. CDR3 region: CASITRGGLAEAFF. CDR3 DNA: TGTGCCAGCATCACCCGGGGGGGGCTAGCTGAAGCTTTCTTT.